A selection of T cell receptor beta chains follows, all from one sample in a study of beta chain features in type 1 diabetes. Only in-frame clones appear in the TCRdb table, and some are missing; sequencing was by immunoSEQ multiplex PCR. The profile shows about 650,000 clones, approximately 13% of them singletons. Sequenced: naive CD4+ T cells from blood. The source of these receptors is a young man with type 1 diabetes. The conserved cysteine and the conserved F or W are not part of the CDR3 here.

cdr3_length j_call v_call cdr3_aa
13 TRBJ1-2 TRBV14 ASSPLGRGLYGYT
12 TRBJ2-7 TRBV9 ASSVAAGDDEQY
13 TRBJ2-5 TRBV7-3 ASSPSTGGRETQY
12 TRBJ2-5 TRBV30 AWSKTGFQETQY
12 TRBJ2-5 TRBV11-2 ASSSWTAQETQY
13 TRBJ1-2 TRBV10-3 AISGEGQTNYGYT
12 TRBJ2-7 TRBV6-6 ASSLGTGAYEQY
11 TRBJ1-2 TRBV29-1 SVDEQGNYGYT
14 TRBJ2-5 TRBV5-4 ASSRGEGGRRETQY
14 TRBJ2-7 TRBV4-2 ASSYGGLADFYEQY
13 TRBJ2-7 TRBV21-1 ASSLKGGRIYEQY
15 TRBJ2-2 TRBV10-3 AISAESGASDTGELF
12 TRBJ1-1 TRBV18 ASSLSQGATEAF
15 TRBJ1-6 TRBV6-1 ASSVFTSGGADSPLH
13 TRBJ2-7 TRBV28 ASSFRGRPPYEQY